This T cell receptor (beta chain) is from a study of T cells in Graves' hyperthyroidism and ophthalmopathy. TCR beta CDR3 regions were amplified from RNA transcripts. TCR CDR3 regions were first amplified by RT-PCR with HTBI primers. TCRdb re-called the multiplex PCR reads with MiXCR, one entry per CDR3 protein. The sample yields a few hundred thousand distinct CDR3 sequences, around 45% seen once. The germline V gene encodes CDR1 SQVTM and CDR2 ANQGSEA. The V and J ends lost 8 bases and 1 base, in that order; junction bases with no gene match: 11. This CDR3 comprises 15 residues. Lactation, pregnancy, other autoimmune disease or uncontrolled infection excluded patients.

V and J are TRBV29-1 and TRBJ1-2, with 9 bases aligning to TRBD1. Material for sequencing was peripheral blood or thyroid tissue (not recorded which). The sequence was obtained from a woman between 18 and 29 years old with Graves' hyperthyroidism. The CDR3 loop is CSSSRDREGNYGYTF. CDR3 coding DNA: TGCAGCAGTAGCCGGGACAGGGAGGGTAACTATGGCTACACCTTC.